The 16 T cell receptor beta chains below all came from one sample that was sequenced in a study of T cell responses to AZD1222 COVID-19 vaccine. Using immunoSEQ multiplex PCR, the repertoire was profiled, and TCRdb retains in-frame clones only, with some absent. The sample carries over 120,000 clones, roughly nine tenths recorded once. Material: peripheral blood, obtained on day 0 of AZD1222 vaccination. The receptors here all came from an adult in good health.

This clone was picked up a small number of times. The V call is TRBV30, the J call TRBJ2-3, with a possible D match to TRBD2 (5 bases). CDR1 is GTSNPN and CDR2 is SVGIG in the germline V gene (reference sequence). Trimming left V 2 bases short and J 0 bases short, with 12 bases between. The CDR3 totals 15 residues. The CDR3 loop is CAWSFSRTSTDTQYF. CDR3 nucleotide sequence: TGTGCCTGGAGTTTCTCGCGGACTAGCACAGATACGCAGTATTTT.

The V gene is TRBV7-2, the J gene TRBJ2-3; 7 nucleotides line up with TRBD1. CDR1 SGHTA and CDR2 FQGNSA come from the germline V gene. This CDR3 is built from 17 residues. J was trimmed by 0 bases and V by 1 base; bases with no gene match: 7. CDR3 coding DNA: TGTGCCAGCAGCTTAGGGAACAAGGGGGCGAGCACAGATACGCAGTATTTT. It translates to CASSLGNKGASTDTQYF. The variable domain in full, completed from reference TRBV7-2 and TRBJ2-3, reads GAGVSQSPSNKVTEKGKDVELRCDPISGHTALYWYRQSLGQGLEFLIYFQGNSAPDKSGLPSDRFSAERTGGSVSTLTIQRTQQEDSAVYLCASSLGNKGASTDTQYFGPGTRLTVL.

This clone has only one observation. This chain connects TRBV9 to TRBJ1-1, with D unresolved. The CDR3 has 12 amino acids. In germline, CDR1 is SGDLS, CDR2 YYNGEE. V dropped 4 bases and J dropped 1 base, with 5 bases sitting between them. DNA of the CDR3: TGTGCCAGCAGCCGACCGAACACTGAAGCTTTCTTT. Its translation is CASSRPNTEAFF.

J is TRBJ1-4 and V is TRBV3-1 (or the pseudogene TRBV3-2); a possible D gene is TRBD1 (6 bases). The CDR3 is 14 amino acids. Germline CDR1 is LGHDT and CDR2 is YNNKEL (reference sequence). V lost 3 bases, J lost 6 bases, and 11 bases lay in between. The CDR3 loop reads CASSQLRQDEKLFF. The CDR3 bases are TGTGCCAGCAGCCAGCTTAGACAGGATGAAAAACTGTTTTTT.

The rearrangement links TRBV5-1 to TRBJ2-1; D is possibly TRBD2 (5 bases). V shed 4 bases and J shed 5 bases, with 13 bases lying between them. CDR1 and CDR2 from the germline V gene are SGHRS and YFSETQ. The length of the CDR3 is 14 residues. The CDR3 is CASSPPGSHNEQFF. Here the CDR3 DNA reads TGCGCCAGCAGCCCGCCGGGATCCCACAATGAGCAGTTCTTC.

This clone has a handful of counts. The chain couples TRBV2 to TRBJ1-1; 8 nucleotides line up with TRBD1. CDR3 length equals 13 residues. The V gene's germline CDR1 is SNHLY and CDR2 FYNNEI. Trimming removed 10 bases from V and 3 bases from J; junction bases left unmatched: 7. The CDR3 is CATGRQGYTEAFF. CDR3 coding DNA: TGTGCCACCGGTCGACAGGGGTACACTGAAGCTTTCTTT.

As regards this clone: This sample also contains other DNA sequences that code for the same CDR3. The J gene is TRBJ1-2, the V gene TRBV19, with 8 bases matching TRBD1. V was clipped by 6 bases and J by 5 bases; unmatched bases: 8. CDR1 is LNHDA and CDR2 is SQIVND in the germline V gene (reference sequence). CDR3 length: 14 amino acids. The CDR3 loop reads CASSRQGSGYGYTF. CDR3 nucleotides: TGTGCCAGTAGCAGACAGGGGTCTGGGTATGGCTACACCTTC.

The rearrangement uses TRBV2 and TRBJ2-1; 9 bases map to TRBD2. CDR1 is SNHLY and CDR2 is FYNNEI in the germline V gene. V dropped 3 bases and J dropped 5; count of bases not matched to a gene: 5. This CDR3 is 15 amino acids long. CDR3: CASSDSLAGHNEQFF. As DNA, the CDR3 is TGTGCCAGCAGTGACAGTCTAGCGGGGCACAATGAGCAGTTCTTC.

This clone was seen a single time. The V call is TRBV18, the J call TRBJ1-1, with D hard to call. The V end was cut by 6 bases, the J end by 0 bases, with 11 bases between. The germline V gene has CDR1 KGHSH and CDR2 LQKENI. There are 14 residues in the CDR3. The DNA of the CDR3 is TGTGCCAGCTCCCCGGCAGTTATGAACACTGAAGCTTTCTTT. Residues: CASSPAVMNTEAFF.

The rearrangement joins TRBV28 to TRBJ1-5, with D possibly matching TRBD1 (5 bases). The germline gives CDR1 MDHEN, CDR2 SYDVKM. There are 14 residues in the CDR3. V dropped 7 bases and J dropped 1 base, with 11 bases sitting between them. CDR3 in amino acids: CASTGERSNQPQHF. CDR3 nucleotide sequence: TGTGCCAGCACGGGGGAGAGAAGCAATCAGCCCCAGCATTTT.

V gene TRBV5-8 combines with J gene TRBJ1-3, with D unresolved. Deletions cut 2 bases from V and 0 bases from J, with 12 bases between. The CDR3 is 16 amino acids. Germline V CDR1 and CDR2: SGHTS, YDEGEE. The CDR3 sequence is CASSLGLIGSGNTIYF. The DNA of the CDR3 is TGTGCCAGCAGCTTAGGGTTAATCGGCTCTGGAAACACCATATATTTT.

The chain employs TRBV6-5 and TRBJ2-5; no definite D call. There are 13 residues in the CDR3. CDR1 MNHEY and CDR2 SVGAGI come from the germline V gene. The V end lost 6 bases, the J end lost 4 bases, and 12 bases lay between the germline ends. CDR3 residues: CASSHQVGETQYF. The CDR3 DNA follows: TGTGCCAGCAGCCATCAAGTGGGAGAGACCCAGTACTTC.

The chain has TRBV6-1 and TRBJ2-3; perhaps TRBD1 as D (6 bases). V lost 3 bases and J 1 base, leaving 11 bases between the germline ends. The CDR3 loop spans 15 amino acids. The germline V gene encodes CDR1 MNHNS and CDR2 SASEGT. In DNA, the CDR3 is TGTGCCAGCAGTGAGTGGGGGCAGGGCACAGATACGCAGTATTTT. It codes for CASSEWGQGTDTQYF.

The chain links TRBV5-5 to TRBJ1-5, with D possibly TRBD1 on 5 matching bases. The CDR3 is 16 residues long. V lost 1 base and J lost 0, with 11 bases in between. CDR1 is SGHKS, CDR2 YYEKEE, per germline (reference sequence). The CDR3 nucleotides are TGTGCCAGCAGCTTGAGAGGGGTCAATAGCAATCAGCCCCAGCATTTT. Protein sequence: CASSLRGVNSNQPQHF.

The chain recombines TRBV25-1 with TRBJ2-7; D call uncertain. The germline V gene has CDR1 MGHDK and CDR2 SYGVNS. This CDR3 has 12 amino acids. V shed 1 base and J shed 3 bases, with 4 bases lying between them. CDR3 sequence: CASSEFSYEQYF. CDR3 coding DNA: TGTGCCAGCAGTGAATTCAGCTACGAGCAGTACTTC.

On this clone itself: Because it lacks the conserved phenylalanine or tryptophan at the end, this CDR3 is likely a read error. Because the CDR3's place on the DNA is in doubt, the DNA is left out and the CDR3 is given as listed by TCRdb. This chain links TRBV4-1 with TRBJ1-1. Ends included, the CDR3 has 11 residues. Germline loops: CDR1 MGHRA, CDR2 YSYEKL. Here the CDR3 reads CASSQGVRGPL.